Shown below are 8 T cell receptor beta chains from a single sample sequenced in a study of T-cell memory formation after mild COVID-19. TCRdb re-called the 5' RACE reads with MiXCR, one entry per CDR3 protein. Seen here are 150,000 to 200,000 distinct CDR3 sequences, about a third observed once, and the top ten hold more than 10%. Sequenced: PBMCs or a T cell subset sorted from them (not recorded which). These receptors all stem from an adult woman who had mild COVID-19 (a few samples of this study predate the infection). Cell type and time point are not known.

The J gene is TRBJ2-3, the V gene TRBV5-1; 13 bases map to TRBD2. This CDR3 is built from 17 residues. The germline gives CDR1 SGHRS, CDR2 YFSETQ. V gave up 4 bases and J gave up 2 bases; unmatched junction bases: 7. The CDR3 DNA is TGCGCCAGCAGCCCTCGACTAGCGGGAGGATTCACAGATACGCAGTATTTT. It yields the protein CASSPRLAGGFTDTQYF.

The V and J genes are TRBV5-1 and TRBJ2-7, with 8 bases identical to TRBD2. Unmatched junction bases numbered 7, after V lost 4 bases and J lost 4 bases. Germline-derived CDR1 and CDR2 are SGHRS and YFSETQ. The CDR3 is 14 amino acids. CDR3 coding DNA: TGCGCCAGCAGCCCCGGGAGGGTTAATTACGAGCAGTACTTC. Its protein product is CASSPGRVNYEQYF.

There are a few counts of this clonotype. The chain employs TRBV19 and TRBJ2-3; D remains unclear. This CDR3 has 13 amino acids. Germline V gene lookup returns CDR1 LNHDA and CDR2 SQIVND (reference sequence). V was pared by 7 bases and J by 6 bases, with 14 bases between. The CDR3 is CASTGRSLDTQYF. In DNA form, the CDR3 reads TGTGCCAGTACAGGACGGTCGCTCGATACGCAGTATTTT. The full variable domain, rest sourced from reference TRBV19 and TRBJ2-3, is DGGITQSPKYLFRKEGQNVTLSCEQNLNHDAMYWYRQDPGQGLRLIYYSQIVNDFQKGDIAEGYSVSREKKESFPLTVTSAQKNPTAFYLCASTGRSLDTQYFGPGTRLTVL.

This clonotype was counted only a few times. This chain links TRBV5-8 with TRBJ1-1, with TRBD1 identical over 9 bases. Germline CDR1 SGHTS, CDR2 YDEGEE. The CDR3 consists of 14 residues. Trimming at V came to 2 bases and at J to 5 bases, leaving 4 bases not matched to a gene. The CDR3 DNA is TGTGCCAGCAGCTTAGGACAGGGGTGGACTGAAGCTTTCTTT. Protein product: CASSLGQGWTEAFF. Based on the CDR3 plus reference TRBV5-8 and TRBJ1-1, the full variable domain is EAGVTQSPTHLIKTRGQQATLRCSPISGHTSVYWYQQALGLGLQFLLWYDEGEERNRGNFPPRFSGRQFPNYSSELNVNALELEDSALYLCASSLGQGWTEAFFGQGTRLTVV.

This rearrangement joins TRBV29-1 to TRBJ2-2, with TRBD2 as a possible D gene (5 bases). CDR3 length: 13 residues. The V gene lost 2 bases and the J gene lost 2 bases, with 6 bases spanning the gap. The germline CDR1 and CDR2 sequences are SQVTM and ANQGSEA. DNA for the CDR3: TGCAGCGTTGAACCGGGAAACACCGGGGAGCTGTTTTTT. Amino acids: CSVEPGNTGELFF.

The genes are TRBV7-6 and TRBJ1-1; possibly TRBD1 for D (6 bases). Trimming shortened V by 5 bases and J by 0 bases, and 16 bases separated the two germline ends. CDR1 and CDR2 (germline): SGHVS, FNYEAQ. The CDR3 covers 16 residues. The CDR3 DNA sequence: TGTGCCAGCAGCGAACGAGGGACAAGACTGAACACTGAAGCTTTCTTT. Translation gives CASSERGTRLNTEAFF. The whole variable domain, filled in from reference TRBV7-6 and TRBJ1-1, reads GAGVSQSPRYKVTKRGQDVALRCDPISGHVSLYWYRQALGQGPEFLTYFNYEAQQDKSGLPNDRFSAERPEGSISTLTIQRTEQRDSAMYRCASSERGTRLNTEAFFGQGTRLTVV.

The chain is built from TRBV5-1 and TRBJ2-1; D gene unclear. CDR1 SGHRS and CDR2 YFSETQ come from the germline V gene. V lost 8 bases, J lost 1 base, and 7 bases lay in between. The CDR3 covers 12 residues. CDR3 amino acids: CASALSYNEQFF. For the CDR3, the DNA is TGCGCCAGTGCTCTATCCTACAATGAGCAGTTCTTC.

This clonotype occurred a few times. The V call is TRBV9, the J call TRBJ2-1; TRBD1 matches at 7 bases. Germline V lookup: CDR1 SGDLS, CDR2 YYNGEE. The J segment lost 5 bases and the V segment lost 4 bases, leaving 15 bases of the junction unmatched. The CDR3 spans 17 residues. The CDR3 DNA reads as TGTGCCAGCAGCACCCCAGCGACAGGGTGGGTCAACAATGAGCAGTTCTTC. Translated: CASSTPATGWVNNEQFF.